The clone carrying this TCR beta chain was observed a single time. Its cognate antigen is unknown. Both 60 Vbeta primers and 13 Jbeta primers went into the PCR. Profiled with immunoSEQ multiplex PCR; TCRdb holds only in-frame clones, not every one. The sample has 170,000 or so clones, 80% seen once. The CDR3 length is 16 residues. The germline gives CDR1 SGDLS, CDR2 YYNGEE. The V end was cut by 6 bases, the J end by 0 bases, with 13 bases between. This sample is part of a study of cytomegalovirus exposure and HLA in healthy donors. Findings and caveats of the study: Three of the chains that were CMV-associated were confirmed in vitro to be specific for CMV antigens.

This sequence originates from a woman aged 45-65 years in good health and CMV-seropositive. Sequenced sample: PBMCs. The gene calls are TRBV9 and TRBJ1-6, with D possibly being TRBD1 (6 bases). The CDR3, as DNA: TGTGCCAGCACTCGACAGGCCAGCTCCTATAATTCACCCCTCCACTTT. The encoded protein is CASTRQASSYNSPLHF.